This T cell receptor beta chain was captured in a study of cytomegalovirus exposure and HLA in healthy donors (dated by TCRdb to 2015 to 2018). Notes on the research overall: According to an earlier analysis of several hundred of the donors, roughly 180 million T cells yielded over 100 million unique TCR beta sequences and about 300 Gb of sequence data. To study patterns of TCR occurrence, a later analysis re-analyzed previously published TCR beta repertoires from 500 to 850 donors and added high-resolution HLA genotyping. The T cell repertoires of 550 to 850 subjects were profiled by immunosequencing and related to cytomegalovirus serostatus. A later genetic analysis used genome-wide SNP genotypes for about 65% of the roughly 670 donors, treating that subset as a discovery cohort. An early release that covered 500 to 800 HLA-typed donors contained about 300 gigabases of sequencing data and 75 million to 100 million unique TCR sequences. HLA typing covered class I and class II loci at four-digit resolution. Of the approximately 400 genotyped donors, about 84% fell in the genetic ancestry cluster associated with self-reported Caucasian donors. A few DR-DQ haplotypes were treated as single units for association and clustering because of strong linkage in the cohort. The study combined high-throughput TCR immunosequencing, statistical association of individual TCRs with disease status, and machine learning to predict cytomegalovirus infection status. The later analysis used no new phenotypic data to find candidate immune exposures, relying instead on TCR beta sequences and their occurrence across donors. Besides the first cohort of approximately 670 subjects, a separate validation cohort made up of 120 different subjects was used. Every discovery cohort repertoire had been produced on one sequencing platform. The study was designed to test whether signatures of past pathogen exposure could be identified by cataloging public T cell receptors. Typing coverage varied by locus: roughly 629-640 donors for A, B, C, DRB1 and DQB1; more than 500 for DQA1; about 590 for DPA1; under 490 for DPB1. Donor age, sex, ethnicity and CMV serostatus were compiled alongside the repertoire data. Across approximately 400 genotyped donors of the cohort, an average of about 250,000 unique TCR beta nucleotide sequences per donor were sequenced, and approximately 17% of those sequences were non-productive. To decide whether each TCR beta V gene segment behaved as functional or pseudogenic, an earlier analysis of some 570 of the donors relied on high-throughput TCR beta sequencing. What the authors observed across the whole study: Compared with equally common non-associated chains, HLA-associated TCR beta chains in a later analysis were more clonally expanded and had lower generation probabilities. Presence/absence analyses assumed roughly uniform sequencing depth across donors, an assumption that may not hold. In the study, some 160 TCR beta chains were listed as associated with cytomegalovirus. Cytomegalovirus status was reported to be diagnosed by the classifier with high specificity and sensitivity in both the original and validation cohorts. A later analysis associated 15,000 to 20,000 TCR beta sequences with specific HLA alleles at a false discovery rate of 0.05. A later analysis found that most CMV-associated TCR beta chains appeared HLA-restricted, with HLA associations seemingly driven largely by CMV exposure. The authors suggested that the approach could potentially be generalized to other disease states and immunological phenotypes. A further reported finding was that TCR beta sequences accurately predicted the HLA-A and HLA-B alleles for most subjects in the first cohort. Linkage disequilibrium might explain the correlated functional status among segregating V segments, but an unknown experimental factor could not be excluded. In a later analysis, TCR association rates were found to vary across HLA loci, with the most associated TCRs seen for DRB1 alleles and the fewest for HLA-C alleles. Assigning TCR associations to individual alleles was difficult when HLA alleles, especially DR and DQ, strongly co-occurred. Several of the top co-occurrence clusters appeared to be linked to parvovirus B19, influenza, CMV and Epstein-Barr virus, according to a later analysis. In this cohort, only TCR beta chains were sequenced, and detectable features were limited by the absence of alpha or paired-chain data. Broadly in line with IMGT annotations, most TCR beta V segments showed up in productive rearrangements about 90% or about 30% of the time in an earlier analysis of 587 of the donors. Most TCR sequences were observed very rarely across donors, whereas some public TCRs were present in many individuals. A group of highly shared sequence variants was considered likely to be a technical artifact of the sequencing pipeline. CMV serostatus was the only immune exposure information available for the cohort. In a later genetic analysis, fewer N-insertions in productive TCRs were reported among donors in an Asian-associated ancestry cluster than the approximately 670-donor mean. Some IMGT-functional V segments, including TRBV6-2 and TRBV6-3, could not be told apart with the 87-base-pair reads, so those segments were excluded. HLA typing was unavailable for some donors at each locus, so association tests used only the typed subset. In vitro tests confirmed that a few of the cytomegalovirus-associated TCR beta chains recognize cytomegalovirus antigens. An association between a missense DCLRE1C variant and V-gene and J-gene trimming of TCR beta chains was found in a later genetic analysis and replicated in an independent cohort. The earlier analysis of some 540 of the donors excluded about 16 rarely observed V segments, including chromosome 9 orphons, because counts were too low.

The cohort comprised approximately 700 healthy bone marrow donors. All cohort members were sampled while nominally healthy, although unrecorded immune exposures were likely present. The donor was CMV seronegative and was included in the group of a few hundred seronegative cohort members. Each donor provided a peripheral blood sample, and peripheral blood mononuclear cells were used for TCR beta sequencing. Genomic DNA extraction from the blood cell samples was performed with the Qiagen DNeasy Blood Extraction Kit. Libraries were made using the immunoSEQ multiplex PCR assay. For the multiplex PCR, a mixture combining 60 forward primers for TCR Vbeta segments and 13 reverse primers for TCR Jbeta segments was used. The CDR3 region of rearranged TCR beta genes was amplified from genomic DNA with a multiplex PCR assay. The Illumina HiSeq System was used to sequence the amplified TCR beta libraries as 87-base-pair reads. Per the source publication's procedure: In a later analysis, tens of millions of unique TCR beta chains were counted across the approximately 640 repertoires, and approximately 9.9 million of these chains were shared by at least two donors. A nearest-neighbor algorithm error-corrected the raw reads and collapsed the reads into unique sequences, merging closely related sequences to remove PCR and sequencing errors. To assign V, D and J gene segments, CDR3 sequences were aligned to IMGT reference sequences. For a sequence to be retained, a match of at least six nucleotides to both a V gene segment and a J gene segment was required. Rearrangements were classified as productive when the CDR3 lacked stop codons and remained in frame with V and J, and all other rearrangements were classified as non-productive. Following IMGT convention, CDR3 was defined as the stretch from the second conserved V-encoded cysteine to the conserved J-encoded phenylalanine. The earlier analysis of approximately 500 of the donors excluded sequences that lacked an unambiguous match to a single V gene segment. An earlier analysis of a few hundred of the donors called V segments functional above 56.7% productive rearrangements and segregating when the between-donor standard deviation exceeded 5%. A statistical classification framework was built to diagnose cytomegalovirus status from the catalog of TCR beta chain sequences. In a later analysis, TCR nucleotide sequences were compared against IMGT/GENE-DB human TR gene sequences so that V and J genes could be assigned. A later analysis assigned CDR3 sequences and most-parsimonious VDJ recombination scenarios with the TCRdist pipeline. In a later analysis, every TCR beta chain was defined by the combination of its CDR3 amino acid sequence and its V-gene family, and reads without a unique V-gene family were dropped. To address suspected cross-contamination and a sequencing artifact, a later analysis removed roughly 640 highly shared, low-generation-probability nucleotide sequences. A later analysis calculated a clonal expansion index for each public chain from normalized within-repertoire ranks of inferred template counts. Generation probabilities in a later analysis came from a VDJ recombination model fitted to out-of-frame rearrangements, and those results were checked against IGoR. Hypergeometric tests were used in a later analysis to score TCR-TCR, TCR-HLA and TCR-CMV co-occurrence, with a repertoire-size bias correction applied to the TCR pairs. To estimate false discovery rates, a later analysis permuted the HLA or CMV assignments 20 times. In a later analysis, co-occurring TCRs were grouped using DBSCAN, with TCRdist sequence similarity added in when clustering inside HLA-allele-positive subsets. Repertoires with fewer than 30,000 or more than 120,000 public chains were left out of co-occurrence clustering, as were about 5 repertoires with anomalous nucleotide sharing. Entries here come from immuneACCESS through TCRdb and include only in-frame sequences with V and J called. Some clones fail to appear in such tables; in the studies checked, an unresolved V gene covers under half of the shortfall, and the cause of the remainder is unknown. For V, J and clone size, that table is used; D and trimming come from the DNA. In this sample the table shows 90,000 to 120,000 clones, around 76% of which occur a single time. The leading ten clones occupy approximately 2% of the sample.

The CDR3 runs 13 amino acids, cysteine and phenylalanine included. CDR3 DNA is the only sequence kept; it has 39 bases, read in frame from the first base. V is reduced by 7 bases and J by 4 bases, leaving a spacing of 16 bases between them. Based on the germline V gene, the CDR1 and CDR2 sequences are SQVTM and ANQGSEA. With respect to this clone: Its cognate antigen has yet to be identified. The record has no base qualities; no much larger clone is one base away.

This chain joins TRBV29-1 to TRBJ1-2; TRBD1 is possibly the D segment (6 matching bases). Sequenced sample: PBMCs. The sequence was collected from a young man in good health and CMV-seronegative. The CDR3 reads CSARQDPSYGYTF. The nucleotide sequence is TGCAGCGCGCGACAGGATCCGAGCTATGGCTACACCTTC.